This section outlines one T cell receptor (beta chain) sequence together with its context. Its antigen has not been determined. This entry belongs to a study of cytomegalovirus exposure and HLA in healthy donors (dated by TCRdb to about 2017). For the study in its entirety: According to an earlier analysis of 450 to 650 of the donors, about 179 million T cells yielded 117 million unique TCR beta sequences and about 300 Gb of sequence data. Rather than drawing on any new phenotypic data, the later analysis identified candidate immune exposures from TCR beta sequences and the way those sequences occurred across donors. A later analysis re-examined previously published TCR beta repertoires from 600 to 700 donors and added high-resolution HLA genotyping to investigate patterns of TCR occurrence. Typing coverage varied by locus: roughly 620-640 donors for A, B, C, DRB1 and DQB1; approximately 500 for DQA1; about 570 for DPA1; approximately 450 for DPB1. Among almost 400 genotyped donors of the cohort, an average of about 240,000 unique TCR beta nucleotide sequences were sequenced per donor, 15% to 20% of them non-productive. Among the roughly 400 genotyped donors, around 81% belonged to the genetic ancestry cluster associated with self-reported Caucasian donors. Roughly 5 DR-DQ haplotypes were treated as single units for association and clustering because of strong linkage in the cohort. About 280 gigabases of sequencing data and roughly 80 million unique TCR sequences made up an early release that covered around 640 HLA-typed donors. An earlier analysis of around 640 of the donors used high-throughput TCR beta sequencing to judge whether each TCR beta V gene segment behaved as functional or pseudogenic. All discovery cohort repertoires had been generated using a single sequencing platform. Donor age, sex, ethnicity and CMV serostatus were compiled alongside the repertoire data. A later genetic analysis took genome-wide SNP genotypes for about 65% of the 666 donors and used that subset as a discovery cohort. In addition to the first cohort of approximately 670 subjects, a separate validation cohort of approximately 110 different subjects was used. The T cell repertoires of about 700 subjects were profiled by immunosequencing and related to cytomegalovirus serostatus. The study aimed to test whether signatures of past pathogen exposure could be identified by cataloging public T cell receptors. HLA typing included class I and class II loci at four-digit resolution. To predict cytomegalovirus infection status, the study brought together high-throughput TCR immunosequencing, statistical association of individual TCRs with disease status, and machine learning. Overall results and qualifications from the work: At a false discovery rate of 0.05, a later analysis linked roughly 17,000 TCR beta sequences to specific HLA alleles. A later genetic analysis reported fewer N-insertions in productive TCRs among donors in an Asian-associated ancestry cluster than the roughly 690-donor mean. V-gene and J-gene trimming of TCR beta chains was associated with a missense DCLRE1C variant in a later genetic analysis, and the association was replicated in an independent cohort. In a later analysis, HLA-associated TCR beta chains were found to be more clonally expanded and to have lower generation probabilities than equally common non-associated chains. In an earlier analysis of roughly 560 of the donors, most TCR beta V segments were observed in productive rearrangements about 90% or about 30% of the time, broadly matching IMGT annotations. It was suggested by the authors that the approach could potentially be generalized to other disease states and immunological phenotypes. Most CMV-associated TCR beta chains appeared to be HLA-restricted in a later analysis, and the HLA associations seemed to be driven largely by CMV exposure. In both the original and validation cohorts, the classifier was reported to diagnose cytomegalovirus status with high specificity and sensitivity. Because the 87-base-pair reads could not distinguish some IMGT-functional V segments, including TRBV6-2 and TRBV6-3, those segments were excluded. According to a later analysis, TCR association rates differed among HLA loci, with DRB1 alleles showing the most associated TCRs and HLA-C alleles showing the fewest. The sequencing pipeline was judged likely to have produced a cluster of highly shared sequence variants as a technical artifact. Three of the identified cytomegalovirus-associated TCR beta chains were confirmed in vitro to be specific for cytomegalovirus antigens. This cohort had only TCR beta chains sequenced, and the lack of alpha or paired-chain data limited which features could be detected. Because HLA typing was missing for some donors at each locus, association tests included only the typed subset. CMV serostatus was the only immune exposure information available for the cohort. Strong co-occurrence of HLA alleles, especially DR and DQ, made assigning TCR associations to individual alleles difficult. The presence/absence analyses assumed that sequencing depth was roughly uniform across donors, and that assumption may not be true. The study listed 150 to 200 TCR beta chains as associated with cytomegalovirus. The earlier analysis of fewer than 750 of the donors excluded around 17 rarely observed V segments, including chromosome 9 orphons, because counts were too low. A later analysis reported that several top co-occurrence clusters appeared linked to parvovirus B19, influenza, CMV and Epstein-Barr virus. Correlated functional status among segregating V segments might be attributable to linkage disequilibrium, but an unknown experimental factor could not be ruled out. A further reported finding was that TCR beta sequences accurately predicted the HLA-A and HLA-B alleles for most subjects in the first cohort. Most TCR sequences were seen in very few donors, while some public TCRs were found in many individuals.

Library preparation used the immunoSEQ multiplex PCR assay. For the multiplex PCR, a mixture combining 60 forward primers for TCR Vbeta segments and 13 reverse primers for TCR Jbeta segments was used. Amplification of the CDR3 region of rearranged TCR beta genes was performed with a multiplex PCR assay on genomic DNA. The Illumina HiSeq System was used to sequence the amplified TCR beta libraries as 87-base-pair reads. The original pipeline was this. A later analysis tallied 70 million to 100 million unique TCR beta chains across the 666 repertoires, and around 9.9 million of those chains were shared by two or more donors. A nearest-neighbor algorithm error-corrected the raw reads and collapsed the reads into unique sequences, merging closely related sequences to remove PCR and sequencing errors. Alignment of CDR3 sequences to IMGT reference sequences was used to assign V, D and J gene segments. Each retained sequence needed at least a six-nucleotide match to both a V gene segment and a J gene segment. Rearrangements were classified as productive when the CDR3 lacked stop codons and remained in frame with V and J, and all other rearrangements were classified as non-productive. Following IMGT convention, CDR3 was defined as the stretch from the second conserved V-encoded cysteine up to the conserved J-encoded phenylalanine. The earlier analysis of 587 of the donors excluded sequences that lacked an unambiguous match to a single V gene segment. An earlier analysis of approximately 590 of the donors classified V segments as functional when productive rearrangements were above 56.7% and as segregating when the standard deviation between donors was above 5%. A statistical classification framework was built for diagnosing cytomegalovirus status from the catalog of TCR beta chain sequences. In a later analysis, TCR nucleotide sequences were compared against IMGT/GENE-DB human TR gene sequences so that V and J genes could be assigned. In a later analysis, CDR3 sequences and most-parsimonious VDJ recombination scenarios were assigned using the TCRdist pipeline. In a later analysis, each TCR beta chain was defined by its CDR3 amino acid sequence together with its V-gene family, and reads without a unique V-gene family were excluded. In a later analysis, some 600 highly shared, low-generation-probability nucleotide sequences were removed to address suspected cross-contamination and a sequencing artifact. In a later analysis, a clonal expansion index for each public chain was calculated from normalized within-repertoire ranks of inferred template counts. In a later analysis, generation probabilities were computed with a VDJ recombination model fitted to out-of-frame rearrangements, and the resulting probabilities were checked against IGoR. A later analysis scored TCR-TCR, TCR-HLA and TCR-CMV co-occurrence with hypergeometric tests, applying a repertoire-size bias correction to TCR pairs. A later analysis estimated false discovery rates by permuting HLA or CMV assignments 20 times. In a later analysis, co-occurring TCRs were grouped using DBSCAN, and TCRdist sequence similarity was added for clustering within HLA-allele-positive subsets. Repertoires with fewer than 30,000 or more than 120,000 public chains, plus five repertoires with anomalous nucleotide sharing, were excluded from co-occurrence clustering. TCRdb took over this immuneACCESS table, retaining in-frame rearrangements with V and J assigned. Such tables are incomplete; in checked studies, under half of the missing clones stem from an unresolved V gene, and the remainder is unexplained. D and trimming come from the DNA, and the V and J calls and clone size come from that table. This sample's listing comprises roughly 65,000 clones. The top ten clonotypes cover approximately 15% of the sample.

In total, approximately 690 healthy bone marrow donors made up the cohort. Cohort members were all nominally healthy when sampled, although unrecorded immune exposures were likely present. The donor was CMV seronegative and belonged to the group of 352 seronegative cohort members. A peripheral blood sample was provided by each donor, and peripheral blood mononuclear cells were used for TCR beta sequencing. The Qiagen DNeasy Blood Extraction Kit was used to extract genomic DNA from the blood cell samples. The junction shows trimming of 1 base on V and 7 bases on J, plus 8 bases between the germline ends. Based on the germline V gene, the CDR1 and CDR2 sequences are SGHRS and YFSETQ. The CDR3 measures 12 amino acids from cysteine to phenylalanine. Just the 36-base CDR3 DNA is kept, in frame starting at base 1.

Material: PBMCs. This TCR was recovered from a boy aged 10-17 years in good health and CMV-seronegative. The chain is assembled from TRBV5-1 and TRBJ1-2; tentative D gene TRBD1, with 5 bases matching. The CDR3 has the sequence CASSLFGGGYTF. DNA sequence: TGCGCCAGCAGCTTGTTCGGGGGTGGCTACACCTTC.